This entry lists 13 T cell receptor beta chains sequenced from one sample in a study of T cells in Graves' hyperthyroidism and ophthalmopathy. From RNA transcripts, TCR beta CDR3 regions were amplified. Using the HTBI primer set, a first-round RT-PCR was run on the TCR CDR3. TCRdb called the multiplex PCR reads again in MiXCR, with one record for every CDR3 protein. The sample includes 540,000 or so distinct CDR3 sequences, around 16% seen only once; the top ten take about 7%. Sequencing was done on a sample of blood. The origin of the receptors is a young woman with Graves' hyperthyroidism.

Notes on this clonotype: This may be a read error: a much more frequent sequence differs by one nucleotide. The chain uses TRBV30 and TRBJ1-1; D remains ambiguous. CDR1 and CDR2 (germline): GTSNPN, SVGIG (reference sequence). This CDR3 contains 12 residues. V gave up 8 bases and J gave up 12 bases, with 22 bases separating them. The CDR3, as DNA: TGTGCCAACCGTTGGCTGGACGGGGTAACTTTCTTT. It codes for CANRWLDGVTFF.

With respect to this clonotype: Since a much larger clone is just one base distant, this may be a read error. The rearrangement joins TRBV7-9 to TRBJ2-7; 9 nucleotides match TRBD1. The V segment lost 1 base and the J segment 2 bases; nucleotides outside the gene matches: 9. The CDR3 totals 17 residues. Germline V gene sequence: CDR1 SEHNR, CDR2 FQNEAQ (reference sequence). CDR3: CASSLEAGQGTTYEQYF. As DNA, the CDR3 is TGTGCCAGCAGCTTAGAGGCGGGACAGGGCACCACCTACGAGCAGTACTTC.

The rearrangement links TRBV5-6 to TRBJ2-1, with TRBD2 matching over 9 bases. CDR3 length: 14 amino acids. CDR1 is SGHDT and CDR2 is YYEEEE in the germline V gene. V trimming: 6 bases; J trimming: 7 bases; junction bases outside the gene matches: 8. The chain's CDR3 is CASNHLAGQNEQFF. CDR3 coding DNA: TGTGCCAGCAACCATCTAGCGGGACAGAATGAGCAGTTCTTC.

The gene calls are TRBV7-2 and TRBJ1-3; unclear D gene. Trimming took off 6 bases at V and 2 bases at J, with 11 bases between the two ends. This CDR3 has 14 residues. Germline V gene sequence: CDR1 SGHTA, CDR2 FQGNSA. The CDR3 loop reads CASRYGITGNTIYF. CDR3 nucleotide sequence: TGTGCCAGCAGGTACGGGATTACTGGAAACACCATATATTTT. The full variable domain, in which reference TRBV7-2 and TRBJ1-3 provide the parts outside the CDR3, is GAGVSQSPSNKVTEKGKDVELRCDPISGHTALYWYRQSLGQGLEFLIYFQGNSAPDKSGLPSDRFSAERTGGSVSTLTIQRTQQEDSAVYLCASRYGITGNTIYFGEGSWLTVV.

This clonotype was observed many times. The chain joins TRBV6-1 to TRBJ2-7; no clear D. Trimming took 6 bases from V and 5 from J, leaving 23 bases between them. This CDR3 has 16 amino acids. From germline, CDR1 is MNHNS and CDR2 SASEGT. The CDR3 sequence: CASRGPSISTFDEQYF. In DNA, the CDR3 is TGTGCCAGCAGGGGCCCCTCGATTTCCACGTTCGACGAGCAGTACTTC.

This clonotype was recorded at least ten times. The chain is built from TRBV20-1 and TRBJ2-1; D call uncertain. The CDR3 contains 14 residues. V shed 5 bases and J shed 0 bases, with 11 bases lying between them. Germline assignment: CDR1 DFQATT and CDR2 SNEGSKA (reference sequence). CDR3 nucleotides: TGCAGTGCTGACTTTACGAGCTCCTACAATGAGCAGTTCTTC. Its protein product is CSADFTSSYNEQFF.

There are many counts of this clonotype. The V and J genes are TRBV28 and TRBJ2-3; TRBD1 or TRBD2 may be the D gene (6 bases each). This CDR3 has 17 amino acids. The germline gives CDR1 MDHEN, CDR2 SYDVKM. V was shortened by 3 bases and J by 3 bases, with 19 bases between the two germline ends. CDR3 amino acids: CASSFLVRQGRTDTQYF. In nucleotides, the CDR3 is TGTGCCAGCAGTTTTTTGGTACGGCAGGGGAGGACAGATACGCAGTATTTT. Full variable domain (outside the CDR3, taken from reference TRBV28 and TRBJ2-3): DVKVTQSSRYLVKRTGEKVFLECVQDMDHENMFWYRQDPGLGLRLIYFSYDVKMKEKGDIPEGYSVSREKKERFSLILESASTNQTSMYLCASSFLVRQGRTDTQYFGPGTRLTVL.

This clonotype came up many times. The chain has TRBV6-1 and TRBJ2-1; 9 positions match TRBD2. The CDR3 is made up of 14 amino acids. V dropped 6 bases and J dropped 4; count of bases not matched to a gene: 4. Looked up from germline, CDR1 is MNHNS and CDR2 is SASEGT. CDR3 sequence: CASRASGMYNEQFF. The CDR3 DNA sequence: TGTGCCAGCAGGGCTAGCGGGATGTACAATGAGCAGTTCTTC.

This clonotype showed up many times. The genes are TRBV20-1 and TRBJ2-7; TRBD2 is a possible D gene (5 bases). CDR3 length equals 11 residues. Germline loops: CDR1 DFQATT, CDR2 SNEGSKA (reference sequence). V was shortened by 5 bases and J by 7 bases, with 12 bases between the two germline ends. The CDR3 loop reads CSAEHSEEQYF. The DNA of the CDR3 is TGCAGTGCTGAGCATAGCGAAGAGCAGTACTTC.

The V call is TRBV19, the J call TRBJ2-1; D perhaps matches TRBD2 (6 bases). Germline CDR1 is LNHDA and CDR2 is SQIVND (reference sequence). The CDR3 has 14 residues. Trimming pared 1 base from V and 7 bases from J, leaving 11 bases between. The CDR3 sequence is CASSIAGVVNEQFF. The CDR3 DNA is TGTGCCAGTAGTATAGCGGGAGTAGTTAATGAGCAGTTCTTC.

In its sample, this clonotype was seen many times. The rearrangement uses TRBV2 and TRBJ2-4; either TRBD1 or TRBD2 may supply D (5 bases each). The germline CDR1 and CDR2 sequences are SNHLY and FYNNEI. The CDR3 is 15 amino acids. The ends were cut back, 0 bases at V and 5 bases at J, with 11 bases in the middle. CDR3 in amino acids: CASSEAAGSENIQYF. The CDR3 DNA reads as TGTGCCAGCAGTGAAGCGGCAGGGAGCGAAAACATTCAGTACTTC.

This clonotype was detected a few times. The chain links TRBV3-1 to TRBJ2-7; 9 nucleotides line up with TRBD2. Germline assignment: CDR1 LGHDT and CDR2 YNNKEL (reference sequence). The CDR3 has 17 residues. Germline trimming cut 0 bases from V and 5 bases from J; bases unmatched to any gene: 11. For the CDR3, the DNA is TGTGCCAGCAGCCAAGATGGTCGGGGCGGGAGGGCTCACGAGCAGTACTTC. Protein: CASSQDGRGGRAHEQYF.

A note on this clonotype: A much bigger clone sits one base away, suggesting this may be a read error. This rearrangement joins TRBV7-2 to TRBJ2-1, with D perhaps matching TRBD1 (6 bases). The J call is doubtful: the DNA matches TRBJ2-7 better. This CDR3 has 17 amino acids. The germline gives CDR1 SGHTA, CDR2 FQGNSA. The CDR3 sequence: CASSANIQLWGRNEQYF. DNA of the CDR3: TGTGCCAGCAGCGCAAATATCCAGTTATGGGGGCGGAATGAGCAGTACTTC.